This T cell receptor (beta chain) was documented in a study of neurological immune-mediated disorders. Whole-study results and caveats: While HTLV-1-associated myelopathy showed the greatest TCR clonal expansion, multiple sclerosis showed the least, falling below healthy controls.

As for time point: longitudinal time-point 3. Synthesis of cDNA was performed by 5'RACE using 10-nucleotide random UMIs. TCRdb recomputed calls from the 5' RACE reads with MiXCR, one row per CDR3 protein. This table holds approximately 48,000 distinct CDR3 sequences, approximately 11% found once. V was cut by 3 bases and J by 9 bases, with 12 bases left in between. The CDR3 consists of 13 residues. This clonotype occurred many times. Its target is not known. The TCR comes from a male donor with HTLV-1-associated myelopathy (HAM/TSP). The sequenced sample was PBMCs. The V call is TRBV12-3 or TRBV12-4, the J call TRBJ2-1, with D possibly called TRBD1 or TRBD2 (6 bases each). The CDR3 DNA follows: TGTGCCAGCAGTTTTCCGGGGGCGGGTGAGCAGTTCTTC. Residues: CASSFPGAGEQFF.